This T cell receptor beta chain was sequenced during a study of neurological immune-mediated disorders. Findings and limits, study-wide: Phylogenetically, 18 of 34 multiple sclerosis patients' repertoires fell into one related-CDR3 cluster, a possible signature. The absence of shared CDR3 amino acid sequences among expanded clones across subjects suggests private repertoires in all groups.

The cDNA came from 5'RACE with 10-nucleotide random UMIs. Via MiXCR, TCRdb re-called the 5' RACE reads, giving one row per CDR3 protein. The repertoire includes 100,000 or so distinct CDR3 sequences, about 3.8% of them detected once, and around 6% sits in the top ten. The CDR3 is made up of 14 amino acids. The germline gives CDR1 DFQATT, CDR2 SNEGSKA (reference sequence). Germline trimming cut 1 base from V and 3 bases from J; bases unmatched to any gene: 1. This clonotype was counted at least ten times. Its antigen is not identified. Stored at -80 C, 2 million PBMCs were the source of the unsorted libraries.

The chain employs TRBV20-1 and TRBJ2-7, with 12 bases lining up with TRBD1. Sample: PBMCs. This clonotype was obtained from a woman between 18 and 29 years old with multiple sclerosis. The CDR3 reads CSARGDRGHYEQYF. The CDR3 region has the DNA TGCAGTGCTAGAGGGGACAGGGGGCACTACGAGCAGTACTTC.